This TCR beta chain was documented in a study of OX40 agonist ivuxolimab in advanced cancers. Study summary: The group had a mean age of roughly 56 years, ranged from about 23 to 85, and was roughly 80% male. Regarding the study as a whole: Individuals who were partial responders at 0.1-3.0 mg/kg had clonal expansion that ranked among the lowest. Within 6 weeks, CD4+ and CD8+ blood T cells expanded clonally at 0.1 to 3.0 mg/kg.

Germline V gene data show CDR1 as SGDLS and CDR2 as YYNGEE. This CDR3 spans 15 amino acids. The V end was cut by 0 bases, the J end by 6 bases, with 15 bases between. Comment on this clone: Its antigen is undetermined.

Generated by immunoSEQ multiplex PCR, the TCRdb table keeps only in-frame clones and is missing some. The sample carries approximately 47,000 clones, roughly 89% recorded once. V is TRBV9 and J is TRBJ1-1; tentative D call: TRBD1 (6 bases). The input for sequencing was CD4+ or CD8+ T cells sorted from blood, taken in a trial of the OX40 agonist ivuxolimab. This sequence originates from an adult with an advanced solid tumor such as melanoma, head and neck, liver or kidney cancer. CDR3 residues: CASSVEGGARAEAFF. CDR3 coding DNA: TGTGCCAGCAGCGTAGAGGGGGGAGCCAGGGCTGAAGCTTTCTTT.